Included here is one T cell receptor (beta chain) sequence, with context. The antigen remains unidentified. This specimen comes from a study of shared clonotypes between healthy human individuals. General study findings and limits: Sampling included only blood; tissue repertoires likely differ. Clonotypes shared by all four sorted-subset donors had higher generation probabilities than non-shared clonotypes.

Per sorted-subset replicate PCR, input was roughly 220 ng DNA, representing roughly 29,000 T cell genomes. Generated by immunoSEQ multiplex PCR, the TCRdb table keeps only in-frame clones and is missing some. In the table there are over 300,000 clones, roughly 84% of which are singletons. V dropped 3 bases and J dropped 1 base, with 8 bases sitting between them. Looked up from germline, CDR1 is SGDLS and CDR2 is YYNGEE. The length of the CDR3 is 14 residues. This TCR was sampled from a man aged 18 to 30 in good health. The chain carries TRBV9 and TRBJ1-5; D call uncertain. Sequenced input: memory CD8+ T cells sorted from blood. The subset denotes: CD45RO+ cells pooled with CCR7-negative TemRA cells. The CDR3 loop is CASSETASNQPQHF. CDR3 coding DNA: TGTGCCAGCAGCGAGACGGCGAGCAATCAGCCCCAGCATTTT.